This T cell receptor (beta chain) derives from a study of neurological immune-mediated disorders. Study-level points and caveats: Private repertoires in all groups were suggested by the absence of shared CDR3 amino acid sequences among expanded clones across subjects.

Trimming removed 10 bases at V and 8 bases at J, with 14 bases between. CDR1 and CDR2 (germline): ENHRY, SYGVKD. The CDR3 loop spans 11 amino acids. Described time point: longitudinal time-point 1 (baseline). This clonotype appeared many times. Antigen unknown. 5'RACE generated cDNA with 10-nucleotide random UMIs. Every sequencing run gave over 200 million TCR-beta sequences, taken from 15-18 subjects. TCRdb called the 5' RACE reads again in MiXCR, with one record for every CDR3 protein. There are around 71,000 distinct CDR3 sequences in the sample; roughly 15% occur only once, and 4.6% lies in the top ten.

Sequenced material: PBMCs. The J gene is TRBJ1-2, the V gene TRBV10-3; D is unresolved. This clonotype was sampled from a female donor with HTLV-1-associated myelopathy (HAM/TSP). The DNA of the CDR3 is TGTGCCACCACTGAGGGAGGAGGCTACACCTTC. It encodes CATTEGGGYTF.